The 18 T cell receptor beta chains below all came from one sample that was sequenced in a study of beta chain features in type 1 diabetes. Expressed TCRB transcripts were sequenced after all isolated RNA was converted to cDNA. The data were produced by immunoSEQ multiplex PCR, yet TCRdb's version contains in-frame clones alone and is incomplete. The table includes hundreds of thousands of clones, about 15% detected once. The sequencing input was naive CD4+ T cells from blood. These receptors were taken from a man aged 25 to 40 in good health.

This clone turned up a few times. The chain carries TRBV7-2 and TRBJ2-1; D is unresolved. There are 14 residues in the CDR3. V lost 2 bases and J lost 4, with 9 bases in between. CDR1 SGHTA and CDR2 FQGNSA come from the germline V gene. DNA for the CDR3: TGTGCCAGCAGCTTAAGACTTACGTACAATGAGCAGTTCTTC. Its translation: CASSLRLTYNEQFF.

V usage is TRBV4-1 and J usage is TRBJ2-7, with D uncertain. Germline CDR1 and CDR2: MGHRA and YSYEKL. The CDR3 has 13 residues. V shed 0 bases and J shed 6 bases, with 9 bases lying between them. CDR3 nucleotide sequence: TGCGCCAGCAGCCAAGATGGCCTCGGCGAGCAGTACTTC. It specifies CASSQDGLGEQYF.

The J gene is TRBJ2-7, the V gene TRBV29-1, with D perhaps given as TRBD1 or TRBD2 (5 bases each). Germline CDR1 and CDR2: SQVTM and ANQGSEA. Trimming shortened V by 6 bases and J by 2 bases, and 23 bases separated the two germline ends. This CDR3 is 16 amino acids long. DNA of the CDR3: TGCAGCGTCCCCCTATCTTTGCAGGGACCACCCTACGAGCAGTACTTC. Its protein is CSVPLSLQGPPYEQYF.

This clone turned up a few times. V usage is TRBV6-5 and J usage is TRBJ2-1, with 8 positions matching TRBD1. V shed 5 bases and J 8 bases; nucleotides not matched to a gene: 8. Germline V gene sequence: CDR1 MNHEY, CDR2 SVGAGI. The CDR3 length is 14 residues. CDR3 coding DNA: TGTGCCAGCAGTCGGACAGGGTGGGTAGATGAGCAGTTCTTC. This sequence encodes CASSRTGWVDEQFF.

This clone was counted between two and nine times. The rearrangement joins TRBV5-6 to TRBJ2-7; either TRBD1 or TRBD2 may supply D (6 bases each). Germline V gives CDR1 SGHDT, CDR2 YYEEEE. Deletions cut 0 bases from V and 2 bases from J, with 15 bases between. This CDR3 region has 16 residues. The CDR3 reads CASSLVRGLPTYEQYV. CDR3 in DNA: TGTGCCAGCAGCTTGGTTCGGGGGCTCCCTACCTACGAGCAGTACGTC.

This clone was seen only a few times. The chain combines TRBV7-2 with TRBJ2-7; D may be TRBD1 or TRBD2 (5 bases each). Germline V CDR1 and CDR2: SGHTA, FQGNSA. V was pared by 5 bases and J by 0 bases, with 11 bases between. The CDR3 loop spans 14 amino acids. The DNA of the CDR3 is TGTGCCAGCAGCCCACAGGACTTCTCCTACGAGCAGTACTTC. It translates to CASSPQDFSYEQYF.

The chain employs TRBV20-1 and TRBJ2-1; 9 bases map to TRBD2. The germline V gene encodes CDR1 DFQATT and CDR2 SNEGSKA (reference sequence). V shed 7 bases, J shed 12 bases, and the junction held 7 bases outside the gene matches. This CDR3 comprises 11 residues. The CDR3, as DNA: TGCAGTGTTTATAGCGGGAGTTGGCAGTTCTTC. Its translation is CSVYSGSWQFF.

This clone occurred a few times. The CDR3 bases are TGTGCCAGCAGTGCCTACGAGCAGTACTTC. Translated: CASSAYEQYF. The chain links TRBV6-6 to TRBJ2-7; no reliable D call. V gave up 5 bases and J gave up 2 bases, with 1 base separating them. The CDR3 loop spans 10 amino acids. Germline lookup yields CDR1 MNHNY and CDR2 SVGAGI (reference sequence).

V is TRBV7-8 and J is TRBJ2-3; 9 bases line up with TRBD1. The CDR3 is 20 amino acids. CDR1 is SGHVS and CDR2 is FQNEAQ in the germline V gene. Trimming cost V 3 bases and J 1 base; bases outside gene matches: 17. CDR3 nucleotides: TGTGCCAGCAGCTTGGGGATCCGGGACAGGGTTATTCGTGGCACAGATACGCAGTATTTT. Encoded protein: CASSLGIRDRVIRGTDTQYF.

The chain carries TRBV10-3 and TRBJ2-3, with D perhaps being TRBD1 or TRBD2 (5 bases each). The CDR3 has 13 amino acids. V lost 8 bases and J 1 base, leaving 10 bases between the germline ends. Germline V gene sequence: CDR1 ENHRY, CDR2 SYGVKD. The chain's CDR3 is CAISGQGTDTQYF. In nucleotides, the CDR3 is TGTGCCATCTCGGGGCAGGGCACAGATACGCAGTATTTT.

This chain uses TRBV30 with TRBJ1-5; 9 bases line up with TRBD1. The CDR3 length is 13 residues. Trimming at V came to 2 bases and at J to 6 bases, leaving 2 bases not matched to a gene. Germline CDR1 reads GTSNPN; CDR2 reads SVGIG (reference sequence). The CDR3 region is CAWSPDRGQPQHF. CDR3 sequence (DNA): TGTGCCTGGAGTCCGGACAGGGGTCAGCCCCAGCATTTT.

This clone was detected a few times. The gene calls are TRBV25-1 and TRBJ2-1; TRBD2 matches 10 bases. Germline CDR1 MGHDK, CDR2 SYGVNS. The CDR3 loop spans 12 amino acids. Trimming removed 7 bases from V and 15 bases from J; junction bases left unmatched: 9. The CDR3 nucleotides read TGTGCCAGCACCCCTCTAGCGGGGGTTCCGTTCTTC. Translation gives CASTPLAGVPFF.

This clone showed up just a few times. The V call is TRBV27, the J call TRBJ2-5, with TRBD2 identical over 7 bases. Trimming took 5 bases from V and 2 from J; bases not matched to a gene: 14. The length of the CDR3 is 17 residues. Looked up from germline, CDR1 is MNHEY and CDR2 is SMNVEV (reference sequence). CDR3 DNA: TGTGCCAGCAGTCGAAGGGGTGTCGCGGGAGAACAAGAGACCCAGTACTTC. Its protein is CASSRRGVAGEQETQYF.

CDR3 DNA: TGTGCCAGCAGCTTAGGGATAGGTGAGGTTTATGAGCAGTTCTTC. Translation: CASSLGIGEVYEQFF. The chain has TRBV7-2 and TRBJ2-1; no reliable D call. Trimming removed 1 base at V and 8 bases at J, with 15 bases between. The CDR3 is 15 amino acids. CDR1 SGHTA and CDR2 FQGNSA come from the germline V gene.

The gene calls are TRBV18 and TRBJ2-7, with 7 bases that match TRBD1. The length of the CDR3 is 15 residues. Germline assignment: CDR1 KGHSH and CDR2 LQKENI. Trimming removed 4 bases from V and 1 base from J; junction bases left unmatched: 7. The CDR3 sequence: CASSLAGTASYEQYF. The CDR3 DNA reads as TGTGCCAGCTCACTCGCCGGGACAGCGTCCTACGAGCAGTACTTC.

The chain uses TRBV7-8 and TRBJ2-5; D is possibly TRBD2 (6 bases). Trimming cost V 2 bases and J 5 bases, with 21 bases left between them. Germline CDR1 is SGHVS and CDR2 is FQNEAQ. The CDR3 is 17 residues long. This chain's CDR3 is CASSLYRLRGKKETQYF. CDR3 DNA: TGTGCCAGCAGCTTATATCGTCTCCGGGGGAAGAAGGAGACCCAGTACTTC.

The CDR3 bases are TGTGCCAGCAGCCGACTGTGGGCCGGGACAGACGACTACAATGAGCAGTTCTTC. It specifies CASSRLWAGTDDYNEQFF. J is TRBJ2-1 and V is TRBV14, with TRBD1 matching over 7 bases. J gave up 3 bases and V 4 bases, and 15 bases lay outside the gene matches. The V gene's germline CDR1 is SGHDN and CDR2 FVKESK. The CDR3 is 18 residues long. Full variable domain (outside the CDR3, taken from reference TRBV14 and TRBJ2-1): EAGVTQFPSHSVIEKGQTVTLRCDPISGHDNLYWYRRVMGKEIKFLLHFVKESKQDESGMPNNRFLAERTGGTYSTLKVQPAELEDSGVYFCASSRLWAGTDDYNEQFFGPGTRLTVL.

The chain employs TRBV5-1 and TRBJ2-1; D uncertain. V lost 0 bases, J lost 12 bases, and 13 bases lay in between. Germline assignment: CDR1 SGHRS and CDR2 YFSETQ. The CDR3 extends over 13 amino acids. Here the CDR3 DNA reads TGCGCCAGCAGCTTGGGGCGCTCCCCCGGGCAGTTCTTC. Its translation is CASSLGRSPGQFF.